Listed below are T cell receptor beta chains from one sample, sequenced in a study of cytomegalovirus exposure and HLA in healthy donors. The method was immunoSEQ multiplex PCR; TCRdb's version includes in-frame clones alone and lacks a portion of them. The data show fewer than 250,000 clones, approximately 80% seen once. The source material was PBMCs. The source is a woman aged 25 to 45 in good health and CMV-seropositive. Both conserved end residues are part of each CDR3. A D gene is named only where the DNA matches it firmly. Clone sizes are given selectively: once, few, many, or a class where the clone is expanded.

J gene	V gene	clone size	D gene	CDR3 DNA	CDR3 protein
TRBJ1-5	TRBV28	-	TRBD1	TGTGCCAGCAATCAACAGGGGATCAATCAGCCCCAGCATTTT	CASNQQGINQPQHF
TRBJ1-2	TRBV28	-	-	TGTGCCAGCAGTTTGGGCCGACCCTCTAACTATGGCTACACCTTC	CASSLGRPSNYGYTF
TRBJ2-1	TRBV2	once	-	TGTGCCACCCTAGCCGGGCGGTCCTACAATGAGCAGTTCTTC	CATLAGRSYNEQFF
TRBJ1-2	TRBV5-4	-	TRBD1	TGTGCCAGCAGCTTGGTACAGGGGTTTGACTATGGCTACACCTTC	CASSLVQGFDYGYTF
TRBJ2-3	TRBV2	few	-	TGTGCCAGCAGGCGGGATAGGGTCACAGATACGCAGTATTTT	CASRRDRVTDTQYF
TRBJ2-5	TRBV18	-	-	TGTGCCAGCTCACCACCCCTGACCAAAGAGACCCAGTACTTC	CASSPPLTKETQYF
TRBJ2-7	TRBV6-1	-	-	TGTGCCAGCAGTGAAGAGGCAGGGTCACAGTACGAGCAGTACTTC	CASSEEAGSQYEQYF
TRBJ2-1	TRBV11-2	-	TRBD2	TGTGCCACCAGGATAGCGGGAGGTCCCTACAATGAGCAGTTCTTC	CATRIAGGPYNEQFF
TRBJ1-1	TRBV2	-	-	TGTGCCAGCAGTAGCAGGGAAGGCACTGAAGCTTTCTTT	CASSSREGTEAFF
TRBJ1-2	TRBV5-1	-	-	TGCGCCAGCAGATCGACGGTCTATGGCTACACCTTC	CASRSTVYGYTF
TRBJ1-1	TRBV27	-	-	TGTGCCAGCAGTTTATCAGGAGGGGGGCGATACACTGAAGCTTTCTTT	CASSLSGGGRYTEAFF
TRBJ2-1	TRBV19	-	-	TGTGCCAGTAGTATAGGGAACAATGAGCAGTTCTTC	CASSIGNNEQFF
TRBJ2-7	TRBV5-1	-	-	TGCGCCAGCTCCGTGTACGTCGATATATACGAGCAGTACTTC	CASSVYVDIYEQYF
TRBJ1-4	TRBV28	-	TRBD1	TGTGCCAGCAGCTTGGACAGGGAGAAACTGTTTTTT	CASSLDREKLFF
TRBJ2-2	TRBV6-6	many	-	TGTGCCAGCAAAGGCTCCTCCGGGAGAACCGGGGAGCTGTTTTTT	CASKGSSGRTGELFF
TRBJ2-7	TRBV4-1	few	TRBD1	TGCGCCAGCAGCCAAGATGTGGTGACAGGGAGCGAGCAGTACTTC	CASSQDVVTGSEQYF
TRBJ1-1	TRBV6-5	-	-	TGTGCCAGCAGTTACGGGGGGGCTAACACTGAAGCTTTCTTT	CASSYGGANTEAFF
TRBJ1-2	TRBV27	-	-	TGTGCCAGCTCGGAGGGGCGCGGTGGCTACACCTTC	CASSEGRGGYTF
TRBJ2-7	TRBV6-4	-	TRBD2	TGTGCCAGCAGTGAAAGGGAGGGTAACACCTACGAGCAGTACTTC	CASSEREGNTYEQYF
TRBJ2-7	TRBV7-6	once	-	TGTGCCAGCAGCTTAGAGGCTAGGCAGGTGAACGAGCAGTACTTC	CASSLEARQVNEQYF
TRBJ2-5	TRBV5-4	-	TRBD1	TGTGCCAGCAGCCCCGACAGGGAGAGTATGGGAGAGACCCAGTACTTC	CASSPDRESMGETQYF
TRBJ2-7	TRBV30	-	TRBD2	TGTGCCTGGGGGACTAGCGGGAGCTACGAGCAGTACTTC	CAWGTSGSYEQYF
TRBJ2-7	TRBV29-1	-	TRBD1	TGCAGCGGGGGGACAGGAGGGCCTTACGAGCAGTACTTC	CSGGTGGPYEQYF
TRBJ2-3	TRBV10-3	-	-	TGTGCCATCAGTGAGGCACTAGAGGCAGATACGCAGTATTTT	CAISEALEADTQYF
TRBJ2-5	TRBV30	-	TRBD1	TGTGCCTGGAGTCCCGGGACAGGGGGGCATGACCAAGAGACCCAGTACTTC	CAWSPGTGGHDQETQYF
TRBJ1-3	TRBV4-3	-	-	TGCGCCAGCAGCCAAGTACTTGGAAACACCATATATTTT	CASSQVLGNTIYF
TRBJ1-2	TRBV29-1	-	-	TGCAGCGTTGTGGCACTCAGGGAGTATGGCTACACCTTC	CSVVALREYGYTF
TRBJ1-1	TRBV29-1	-	-	TGCAGCGTTGAGCCAGGGCAGGGAGGAGCTTTCTTT	CSVEPGQGGAFF
TRBJ1-3	TRBV30	-	-	TGTGCCTGGAGTGGGGGGGGCTCTGGAAACACCATATATTTT	CAWSGGGSGNTIYF
TRBJ2-3	TRBV30	once	-	TGTGCCTGGAGCGCCAGGTTGGGTGCCGGTCATAGCACAGATACGCAGTATTTT	CAWSARLGAGHSTDTQYF
TRBJ2-7	TRBV5-6	-	TRBD1	TGTGCCAGCAGCTTGGTGGACAGGGTGGTCTACGAGCAGTACTTC	CASSLVDRVVYEQYF
TRBJ1-2	TRBV13	-	TRBD1	TGTGCCAGCAGCTTAGTCCGGACAGGGTGGGAAACTAACTATGGCTACACCTTC	CASSLVRTGWETNYGYTF
TRBJ1-1	TRBV9	-	-	TGTGCCAGCAGCAGGGACCAGCCACACACTGAAGCTTTCTTT	CASSRDQPHTEAFF
TRBJ1-1	TRBV7-9	-	-	TGTGCCAGCAGCCAAGGGGTCCCTGAAGCTTTCTTT	CASSQGVPEAFF
TRBJ1-3	TRBV28	-	TRBD1	TGTGCCAGCAGTCGAGGGACAGATCGGACAAACACCATATATTTT	CASSRGTDRTNTIYF
TRBJ2-5	TRBV27	-	-	TGTGCCAGCAGTACTCTCGGAGGGCAAGAGACCCAGTACTTC	CASSTLGGQETQYF
TRBJ2-7	TRBV18	-	TRBD2	TGTGCCAGCTCACCGGCTAGCGGAAGCTCCTACGAGCAGTACTTC	CASSPASGSSYEQYF
TRBJ1-5	TRBV30	-	-	TGTGCCTGGAGTGGGGTGGGGCCCCAGCATTTT	CAWSGVGPQHF
TRBJ1-1	TRBV7-9	-	-	TGTGCCATCCAAGGAGCCAGGGGAAGGGTAGAGACTGAAGCTTTCTTT	CAIQGARGRVETEAFF